The clone carrying this TCR beta chain was detected a few times. The antigen remains undetermined. The same CDR3 also results from other DNA sequences found in this sample. Both 60 Vbeta primers and 13 Jbeta primers went into the PCR. Measured with immunoSEQ multiplex PCR; TCRdb has only the in-frame clones, and not every one. The data contain roughly 120,000 clones, less than 80% of them seen just once; the ten biggest clones take up about 1.9%. The CDR3 has 14 amino acids. J gave up 4 bases and V 2 bases, and 1 base lay outside the gene matches. From germline, CDR1 is SNHLY and CDR2 FYNNEI. The sample comes from a study of cytomegalovirus exposure and HLA in healthy donors. Study conclusions and caveats: CMV serostatus alone was available as immune exposure information.

Regarding donors, all were healthy bone marrow donors. This chain connects TRBV2 to TRBJ2-1; 8 nucleotides agree with TRBD1. This TCR was recovered from a man aged 50 to 59 in good health and CMV-seronegative. Sequencing was done on a sample of PBMCs. The CDR3 nucleotides read TGTGCCAGCAGTGAACAGGGGGCTTACAATGAGCAGTTCTTC. Translation: CASSEQGAYNEQFF.